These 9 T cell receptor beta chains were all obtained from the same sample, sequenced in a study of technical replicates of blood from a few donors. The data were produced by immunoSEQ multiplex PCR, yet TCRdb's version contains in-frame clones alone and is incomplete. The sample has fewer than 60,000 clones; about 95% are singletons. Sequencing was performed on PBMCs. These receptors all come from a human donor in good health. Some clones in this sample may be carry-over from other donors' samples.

The CDR3 DNA follows: TGTGCCATCGGTAGCGCGGATACGCAGTATTTT. Translation: CAIGSADTQYF. This chain uses TRBV10-3 with TRBJ2-3; possibly TRBD2 for D (5 bases). Trimming shortened V by 8 bases and J by 6 bases, and 9 bases separated the two germline ends. The CDR3 sequence is 11 residues long. From germline, CDR1 is ENHRY and CDR2 SYGVKD.

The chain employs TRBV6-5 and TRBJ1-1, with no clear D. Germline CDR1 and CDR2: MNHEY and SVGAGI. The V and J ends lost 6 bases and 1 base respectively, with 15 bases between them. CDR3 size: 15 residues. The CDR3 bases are TGTGCCAGCAGCCGACCTCACGGGGAGAACACTGAAGCTTTCTTT. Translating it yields CASSRPHGENTEAFF.

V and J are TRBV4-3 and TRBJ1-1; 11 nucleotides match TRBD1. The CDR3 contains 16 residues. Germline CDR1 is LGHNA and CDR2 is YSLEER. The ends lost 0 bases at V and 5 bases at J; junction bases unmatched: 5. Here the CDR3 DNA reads TGCGCCAGCAGCCAAGAGGCGGGACAGGGGGGGACTGAAGCTTTCTTT. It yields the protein CASSQEAGQGGTEAFF.

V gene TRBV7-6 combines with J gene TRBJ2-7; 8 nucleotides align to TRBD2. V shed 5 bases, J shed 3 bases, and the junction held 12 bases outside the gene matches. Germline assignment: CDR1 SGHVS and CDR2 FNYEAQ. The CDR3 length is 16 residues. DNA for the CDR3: TGTGCCAGCAGCCAAGGCGGGGGGAAAGCGGACTACGAGCAGTACTTC. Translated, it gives CASSQGGGKADYEQYF.

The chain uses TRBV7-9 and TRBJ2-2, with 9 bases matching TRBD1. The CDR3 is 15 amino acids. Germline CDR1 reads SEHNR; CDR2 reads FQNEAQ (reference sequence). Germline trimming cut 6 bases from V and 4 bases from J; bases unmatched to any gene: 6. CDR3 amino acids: CASRRDRVVTGELFF. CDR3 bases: TGTGCCAGCAGAAGGGACAGGGTGGTCACCGGGGAGCTGTTTTTT.

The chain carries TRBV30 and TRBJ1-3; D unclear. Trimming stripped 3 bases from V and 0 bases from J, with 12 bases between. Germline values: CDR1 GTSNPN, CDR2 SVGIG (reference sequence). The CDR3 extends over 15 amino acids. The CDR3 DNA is TGTGCCTGGAGACGTGCAAGGAGCTCTGGAAACACCATATATTTT. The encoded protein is CAWRRARSSGNTIYF.

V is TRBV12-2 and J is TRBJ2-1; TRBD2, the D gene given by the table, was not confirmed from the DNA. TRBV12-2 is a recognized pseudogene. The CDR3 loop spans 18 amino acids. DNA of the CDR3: TGTGCAAGTCGCTTCCCATCTCCCGGGACTAGAACTGGAGGTGAGCAGTTCTTC. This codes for CASRFPSPGTRTGGEQFF.

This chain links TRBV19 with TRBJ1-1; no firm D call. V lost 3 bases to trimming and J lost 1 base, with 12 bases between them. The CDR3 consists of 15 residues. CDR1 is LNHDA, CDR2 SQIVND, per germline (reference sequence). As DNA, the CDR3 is TGTGCCAGTAGTATTTCATTGCGAAGGAACACTGAAGCTTTCTTT. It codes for CASSISLRRNTEAFF.

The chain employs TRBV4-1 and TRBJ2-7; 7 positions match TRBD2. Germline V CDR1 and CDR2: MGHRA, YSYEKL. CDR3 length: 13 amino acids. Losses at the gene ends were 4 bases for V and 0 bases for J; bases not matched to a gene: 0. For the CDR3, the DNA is TGCGCCAGCAGCCGGGGGGGCTCCTACGAGCAGTACTTC. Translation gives CASSRGGSYEQYF.